A single sample is the source of the 26 T cell receptor beta chains below, sequenced in a study of siplizumab effects on memory and regulatory T cells. Clones were sequenced by immunoSEQ multiplex PCR, and TCRdb holds only the in-frame ones, with some missing. The sample shows 99,000 or so clones, about 93% of them seen only once. The material sequenced was Tregs sorted from blood. All receptors derive from a human donor in good health.

About this clone itself: Other DNA sequences in the same sample also yield this CDR3. The chain links TRBV28 to TRBJ1-2; the D gene is possibly TRBD1 (5 bases). The CDR3 has 14 residues. Germline V gene lookup returns CDR1 MDHEN and CDR2 SYDVKM. V was cut by 3 bases and J by 3 bases, with 11 bases left in between. The DNA of the CDR3 is TGTGCCAGCAGTTTTGGGGGTAGGGACTATGGCTACACCTTC. Its translation: CASSFGGRDYGYTF.

Written as DNA, the CDR3 is TGTGCCATCAGTGGTCGCGGGAGTGGTGAGACCCAGTACTTC. Its protein is CAISGRGSGETQYF. The chain employs TRBV10-3 and TRBJ2-5; 7 nucleotides line up with TRBD2. The CDR3 spans 14 residues. CDR1 and CDR2 (germline): ENHRY, SYGVKD. V trimming: 4 bases; J trimming: 5 bases; junction bases outside the gene matches: 7.

The V call is TRBV29-1, the J call TRBJ1-2, with D possibly TRBD1 on 6 matching bases. Germline V lookup: CDR1 SQVTM, CDR2 ANQGSEA. The CDR3 is 15 residues long. Trimming shortened V by 6 bases and J by 4 bases, and 21 bases separated the two germline ends. CDR3 nucleotides: TGCAGCGTCCTCGCCCTAAGACAGGACTCCTATGGCTACACCTTC. Its translation: CSVLALRQDSYGYTF.

This clone was seen just once. The V and J genes are TRBV4-3 and TRBJ1-1, with unresolved D. V was cut by 0 bases and J by 1 base, with 3 bases left in between. This CDR3 is built from 13 residues. Germline-derived CDR1 and CDR2 are LGHNA and YSLEER. CDR3 sequence (DNA): TGCGCCAGCAGCCAAGAAGAGAACACTGAAGCTTTCTTT. Amino acids: CASSQEENTEAFF.

The chain carries TRBV15 and TRBJ1-5, with D perhaps matching TRBD1 (5 bases). Looked up from germline, CDR1 is LNHNV and CDR2 is YYDKDF (reference sequence). The CDR3 consists of 15 residues. V lost 0 bases and J 7 bases, leaving 13 bases between the germline ends. In DNA, the CDR3 is TGTGCCACCAGCAGAGATTTAGGGACGGGACAGCCCCAGCATTTT. Its translation is CATSRDLGTGQPQHF.

The rearrangement uses TRBV9 and TRBJ1-1; D call uncertain. The CDR3 runs to 15 residues. Per germline, CDR1 SGDLS and CDR2 YYNGEE. V lost 4 bases and J lost 1, with 14 bases in between. CDR3 coding DNA: TGTGCCAGCAGCTCTACGGGTTTCGGGAACACTGAAGCTTTCTTT. It codes for CASSSTGFGNTEAFF.

In DNA form, the CDR3 reads TGTGCCAGCAGCTTTGGGATTGGAGATACGCAGTATTTT. This encodes CASSFGIGDTQYF. This chain joins TRBV7-9 and TRBJ2-3; D is ambiguous. The CDR3 consists of 13 residues. V was shortened by 3 bases and J by 5 bases, with 9 bases between the two germline ends. The germline CDR1 and CDR2 sequences are SEHNR and FQNEAQ (reference sequence).

V usage is TRBV23-1 and J usage is TRBJ1-1; D is perhaps TRBD1 (5 bases). TRBV23-1 is recorded as an ORF, its role being uncertain. The CDR3 has 14 amino acids. Trimming cost V 2 bases and J 6 bases, with 13 bases left between them. The CDR3 reads CASSQDNSGPEAFF. The CDR3 DNA reads as TGCGCCAGCAGTCAAGATAACTCGGGGCCTGAAGCTTTCTTT.

The genes are TRBV6-5 and TRBJ1-2; the D gene is possibly TRBD1 (5 bases). Germline-derived CDR1 and CDR2 are MNHEY and SVGAGI. The CDR3 extends over 13 amino acids. V was pared by 5 bases and J by 0 bases, with 7 bases between. The CDR3 region has the DNA TGTGCCAGCAGTACGACAGCTAACTATGGCTACACCTTC. Protein sequence: CASSTTANYGYTF.

The rearrangement uses TRBV7-3 and TRBJ2-3, with no clear D. The CDR3 runs 14 residues. V was pared by 1 base and J by 0 bases, with 5 bases between. Germline V gene data show CDR1 as SGHTA and CDR2 as FQGTGA. As DNA, the CDR3 is TGTGCCAGCAGCTTAAACCCTAGCACAGATACGCAGTATTTT. Its protein product is CASSLNPSTDTQYF.

The rearrangement uses TRBV7-9 and TRBJ2-4, with D possibly matching TRBD1 (6 bases). CDR1 is SEHNR, CDR2 FQNEAQ, per germline (reference sequence). Between the trimmed V and J ends, which lost 5 bases and 1 base, there was a span of 12 bases. The CDR3 spans 15 residues. The CDR3 loop reads CASSPIDRAKNIQYF. CDR3 DNA sequence: TGTGCCAGCAGCCCGATCGACAGGGCCAAAAACATTCAGTACTTC.

V is TRBV10-3 and J is TRBJ1-1; D is possibly TRBD1 (6 bases). Per the germline V gene, CDR1 is ENHRY and CDR2 is SYGVKD. V was shortened by 0 bases and J by 4 bases, with 21 bases between the two germline ends. This CDR3 is built from 18 residues. The CDR3 coding sequence is TGTGCCATCAGTGAGTCATTTGGTCGGGGGCGCGAGGGCACTGAAGCTTTCTTT. This codes for CAISESFGRGREGTEAFF.

The chain links TRBV6-5 to TRBJ1-2, with 7 bases identical to TRBD1. The germline V gene has CDR1 MNHEY and CDR2 SVGAGI. The CDR3 runs 15 residues. V lost 5 bases to trimming and J lost 2 bases; unmatched junction nucleotides: 8. The CDR3 loop reads CASSTPGQRNYGYTF. The CDR3 bases are TGTGCCAGCAGTACACCGGGACAGAGAAACTATGGCTACACCTTC.

The rearrangement uses TRBV19 and TRBJ2-5; D gene ambiguous. V was shortened by 3 bases and J by 4 bases, with 3 bases between the two germline ends. The germline V gene encodes CDR1 LNHDA and CDR2 SQIVND (reference sequence). The CDR3 contains 11 residues. For the CDR3, the DNA is TGTGCCAGTAGTATCGCAGAGACCCAGTACTTC. Translating it yields CASSIAETQYF.

CDR3 sequence (DNA): TGTGCCACCAGCAGGACCAGCACCGGGGAGCTGTTTTTT. Amino acid sequence: CATSRTSTGELFF. V and J are TRBV15 and TRBJ2-2, with D unresolved. V lost 3 bases, J lost 4 bases, and 6 bases lay in between. The CDR3 is made up of 13 amino acids. Per the germline V gene, CDR1 is LNHNV and CDR2 is YYDKDF (reference sequence).

The CDR3 nucleotides read TGTGCCAGCAGCCCATTTCAGGGTCGGTCACCCCTCCACTTT. As protein: CASSPFQGRSPLHF. The gene calls are TRBV11-2 and TRBJ1-6; D is possibly TRBD1 (5 bases). The CDR3 extends over 14 amino acids. Between the trimmed V and J ends, which lost 5 bases and 10 bases, there was a span of 15 bases. Per germline, CDR1 SGHAT and CDR2 FQNNGV.

The chain employs TRBV5-5 and TRBJ2-1; tentatively, D is TRBD2 (6 bases). The CDR3 runs to 15 residues. The ends were cut back, 4 bases at V and 5 bases at J, with 16 bases in the middle. Germline V gene data show CDR1 as SGHKS and CDR2 as YYEKEE (reference sequence). CDR3 sequence reads: CASSLGGPQDNEQFF. CDR3 nucleotide sequence: TGTGCCAGCAGCCTGGGGGGTCCCCAGGACAATGAGCAGTTCTTC.

The genes are TRBV18 and TRBJ1-2, with no clear D. Trimming took off 4 bases at V and 5 bases at J, with 14 bases between the two ends. Germline CDR1 reads KGHSH; CDR2 reads LQKENI. The CDR3 has 14 amino acids. This CDR3 reads CASSQVEVRYGYTF. Written as DNA, the CDR3 is TGTGCCAGCTCACAGGTTGAAGTACGGTATGGCTACACCTTC. Supplemented by reference TRBV18 and TRBJ1-2, the full variable domain reads NAGVMQNPRHLVRRRGQEARLRCSPMKGHSHVYWYRQLPEEGLKFMVYLQKENIIDESGMPKERFSAEFPKEGPSILRIQQVVRGDSAAYFCASSQVEVRYGYTFGSGTRLTVV.

The genes are TRBV21-1 and TRBJ2-5; the table's D gene call, TRBD2, was not cross checked with the DNA. TRBV21-1 is labeled a pseudogene. The CDR3 is made up of 16 amino acids. The CDR3 loop is CASSLGPSGRRETQYF. The CDR3 DNA is TGTGCCAGCAGCTTGGGCCCTAGCGGGAGGCGGGAGACCCAGTACTTC.

In this sample, this clone turned up once. This chain links TRBV10-3 with TRBJ1-1; perhaps TRBD1 as D (6 bases). The germline V and J ends were trimmed by 6 bases and 5 bases, with 16 bases remaining between them. Germline CDR1 is ENHRY and CDR2 is SYGVKD. This CDR3 is 14 amino acids long. In DNA, the CDR3 is TGTGCCATCAGGTCTGGGGGCCCGGGAACTGAAGCTTTCTTT. This sequence encodes CAIRSGGPGTEAFF.

The J gene is TRBJ2-3, the V gene TRBV10-3; 8 bases line up with TRBD2. The length of the CDR3 is 13 residues. Germline CDR1 ENHRY, CDR2 SYGVKD. J lost 5 bases, V lost 6 bases, and 4 bases had no gene match. The CDR3 protein is CAIRTRGGDTQYF. Here the CDR3 DNA reads TGTGCCATCAGGACCCGGGGGGGAGATACGCAGTATTTT.

The chain employs TRBV5-1 and TRBJ1-3, with D perhaps matching TRBD1 (6 bases). The CDR3 extends over 15 amino acids. Germline CDR1 is SGHRS and CDR2 is YFSETQ. Trimming shortened V by 4 bases and J by 0 bases, and 11 bases separated the two germline ends. CDR3: CASSRGGYSGNTIYF. DNA of the CDR3: TGCGCCAGCAGCAGGGGGGGTTACTCTGGAAACACCATATATTTT.

J is TRBJ1-1 and V is TRBV6-1; D is unclear. The CDR3 is 15 amino acids. With 1 base removed from V and 0 bases from J, the gap between germline ends came to 9 bases. Germline V gene sequence: CDR1 MNHNS, CDR2 SASEGT. CDR3 protein: CASSEEGGMNTEAFF. As DNA, the CDR3 is TGTGCCAGCAGTGAAGAGGGAGGGATGAACACTGAAGCTTTCTTT.

This chain links TRBV6-6 with TRBJ2-7; 12 bases map to TRBD2. The germline CDR1 and CDR2 sequences are MNHNY and SVGAGI (reference sequence). CDR3 size: 16 residues. J gave up 0 bases and V 0 bases, and 0 bases lay outside the gene matches. CDR3 nucleotide sequence: TGTGCCAGCAGTTACTCACTAGCGGGAGGCTCCTACGAGCAGTACTTC. It is translated as CASSYSLAGGSYEQYF.

This rearrangement joins TRBV5-6 to TRBJ2-1, with 14 nucleotides matching TRBD2. Germline CDR1 is SGHDT and CDR2 is YYEEEE. This CDR3 is built from 16 residues. The V and J ends lost 4 bases and 9 bases, in that order; junction bases with no gene match: 9. This chain's CDR3 is CASSPRLAGGLSEQFF. In DNA, the CDR3 is TGTGCCAGCAGCCCTAGACTAGCGGGAGGGCTGAGTGAGCAGTTCTTC. Using reference TRBV5-6 and TRBJ2-1 for the parts outside the CDR3, the full variable domain is DAGVTQSPTHLIKTRGQQVTLRCSPKSGHDTVSWYQQALGQGPQFIFQYYEEEERQRGNFPDRFSGHQFPNYSSELNVNALLLGDSALYLCASSPRLAGGLSEQFFGPGTRLTVL.

CDR3 sequence reads: CASSLGTYETKQYF. Here the CDR3 DNA reads TGTGCCAGCAGCTTAGGGACATACGAAACGAAGCAGTACTTC. The V gene is TRBV7-6, the J gene TRBJ2-7; tentatively, D is TRBD1 (5 bases). Germline V gene sequence: CDR1 SGHVS, CDR2 FNYEAQ. This CDR3 region has 14 residues. V was trimmed by 1 base and J by 8 bases, leaving 15 bases between them.